This T cell receptor (beta chain) was sequenced for a study of sequential checkpoint blockade in melanoma. The method was immunoSEQ multiplex PCR; TCRdb's version includes in-frame clones alone and lacks a portion of them. The table records about 5,100 clones, less than 20% of them present only once. As for treatment: randomized to nivolumab then ipilimumab (arm A) or the reverse (arm B). This clone was observed at least ten times. Its antigen is unidentified. Trimming removed 6 bases from V and 3 bases from J; junction bases left unmatched: 6. The CDR3 has 15 residues. The germline V gene encodes CDR1 SGHNT and CDR2 YENEEA. Broader study findings: Tumor T-cell fraction and clonality correlated with PD-L1 and CD8+ counts.

The rearrangement uses TRBV11-3 and TRBJ2-2; 8 positions agree with TRBD1. This TCR was recovered from a human donor with melanoma. Material: tumor tissue (inferred from file names), obtained from a patient given nivolumab and ipilimumab in sequence. This CDR3 reads CASRRGQGYTGELFF. The DNA of the CDR3 is TGTGCCAGCAGAAGAGGACAGGGATACACCGGGGAGCTGTTTTTT.